Given below is one T cell receptor beta chain in context. The data stem from a study of control samples from healthy donors and cancer patients. CDR3 size: 12 residues. Per the germline V gene, CDR1 is LGHNT and CDR2 is FRNRAP. V was trimmed by 3 bases and J by 7 bases, leaving 9 bases between them. Here immunoSEQ multiplex PCR was the method, and the copy in TCRdb shows in-frame clones only, minus some. The table has 100,000 to 150,000 clones, about 90% seen once; the top ten hold roughly 2%. Input material: blood. The chain uses TRBV12-5 and TRBJ1-1; D is uncertain. The TCR comes from a man aged 18 to 29 in good health. The CDR3 sequence is CASGLKIGEAFF. Written as DNA, the CDR3 is TGTGCTAGTGGTTTAAAGATAGGTGAAGCTTTCTTT.